These 30 T cell receptor beta chains came from one sample sequenced in a study of shared clonotypes between healthy human individuals. Repertoires were generated with immunoSEQ multiplex PCR, while TCRdb's copy carries only in-frame clones and drops some. The table has 800,000 to 1,200,000 clones, around 78% seen once. The sequenced material came from memory CD4+ T cells from PBMCs. Subset in this sample: CD45RA-negative fraction. The receptors here all came from a man aged 18 to 29 in good health. Some clones in this sample may be carry-over from other donors' samples.

CDR3: CASRSDGNTIYF. In DNA, the CDR3 is TGTGCCAGCAGGTCGGACGGAAACACCATATATTTT. V and J are TRBV27 and TRBJ1-3; no definite D call. V lost 6 bases to trimming and J lost 4 bases, with 7 bases between them. This CDR3 is built from 12 residues. CDR1 MNHEY and CDR2 SMNVEV come from the germline V gene (reference sequence).

For this clone: This specimen includes other DNA sequences encoding the same CDR3. This chain connects TRBV29-1 to TRBJ2-7, with TRBD1 identical over 9 bases. This CDR3 contains 13 residues. Germline assignment: CDR1 SQVTM and CDR2 ANQGSEA. V was pared by 6 bases and J by 0 bases, with 3 bases of the junction left unmatched. The CDR3 sequence is CSVGQGNSYEQYF. The CDR3 DNA sequence: TGCAGCGTCGGACAGGGGAACTCCTACGAGCAGTACTTC.

This chain connects TRBV9 to TRBJ2-3; 11 bases align to TRBD2. The CDR3 is 16 residues long. Germline CDR1 reads SGDLS; CDR2 reads YYNGEE. Trimming at V came to 7 bases and at J to 2 bases, leaving 9 bases not matched to a gene. The CDR3 loop is CASGRKGLADTDTQYF. CDR3 in DNA: TGTGCCAGCGGACGAAAGGGACTAGCGGACACAGATACGCAGTATTTT.

V is TRBV10-3 and J is TRBJ2-2; 12 bases are a match to TRBD2. CDR1 and CDR2 from the germline V gene are ENHRY and SYGVKD. The trim removed 8 bases at V and 5 bases at J, leaving 3 bases unmatched. The CDR3 consists of 14 residues. CDR3 coding DNA: TGTGCCATCCGACTAGCGGGAGTTACCGGGGAGCTGTTTTTT. Protein sequence: CAIRLAGVTGELFF.

The V gene is TRBV15, the J gene TRBJ2-1; 13 bases are shared with TRBD2. This CDR3 has 17 residues. CDR1 is LNHNV, CDR2 YYDKDF, per germline (reference sequence). After removal of 7 bases from V and 0 bases from J, the junction contained 6 bases not matched to a gene. This chain's CDR3 is CATIMTSGRHSYNEQFF. The CDR3 DNA reads TGTGCCACCATCATGACTAGCGGGAGGCACTCCTACAATGAGCAGTTCTTC.

The V call is TRBV18, the J call TRBJ2-2; 10 nucleotides align to TRBD2. The CDR3 runs to 15 residues. Germline values: CDR1 KGHSH, CDR2 LQKENI. J gave up 4 bases and V 3 bases, and 2 bases lay outside the gene matches. The chain's CDR3 is CASSPPSGSTGELFF. Written as DNA, the CDR3 is TGTGCCAGCTCACCCCCTAGCGGGAGCACCGGGGAGCTGTTTTTT.

The chain couples TRBV15 to TRBJ1-2; D gene ambiguous. Trimming took off 3 bases at V and 4 bases at J, with 15 bases between the two ends. CDR3 length: 15 residues. CDR1 LNHNV and CDR2 YYDKDF come from the germline V gene (reference sequence). Here the CDR3 reads CATSSSRSVFYGYTF. DNA of the CDR3: TGTGCCACCAGCAGCTCAAGGTCCGTATTCTATGGCTACACCTTC.

The chain couples TRBV5-4 to TRBJ2-4; D is tentatively TRBD1 or TRBD2 (6 bases each). This CDR3 has 15 amino acids. Germline V gene lookup returns CDR1 SGHNT and CDR2 YYREEE (reference sequence). Trimming took 2 bases from V and 3 from J, leaving 12 bases between them. The CDR3 nucleotides are TGTGCCAGCAGCTTCGGGGGCCTCGGCAAAAACATTCAGTACTTC. This codes for CASSFGGLGKNIQYF.

The genes are TRBV10-3 and TRBJ1-2; possible D gene TRBD1, 5 bases. Looked up from germline, CDR1 is ENHRY and CDR2 is SYGVKD. This CDR3 has 15 residues. Trimming cost V 6 bases and J 1 base, with 15 bases left between them. CDR3 in amino acids: CAIREGLQGNYGYTF. CDR3 DNA sequence: TGTGCCATCAGGGAGGGTCTCCAGGGTAACTATGGCTACACCTTC.

This chain joins TRBV6-5 and TRBJ1-1, with a possible D match to TRBD1 (5 bases). The ends were cut back, 6 bases at V and 12 bases at J, with 14 bases in the middle. CDR1 is MNHEY, CDR2 SVGAGI, per germline. The CDR3 totals 11 residues. The CDR3 nucleotides are TGTGCCAGCAGCCCCGGGACTAAAACTTTCTTT. This codes for CASSPGTKTFF.

The chain couples TRBV5-6 to TRBJ1-1, with D perhaps TRBD1 (6 bases). In germline, CDR1 is SGHDT, CDR2 YYEEEE. The CDR3 has 15 amino acids. Trimming removed 5 bases from V and 1 base from J, with 15 bases in between. In nucleotides, the CDR3 is TGTGCCAGCAGACCTCCGGGACACAGGAACACTGAAGCTTTCTTT. It codes for CASRPPGHRNTEAFF.

This clone has only a few counts. This chain uses TRBV7-9 with TRBJ1-2; D unresolved. Trimming took 5 bases from V and 8 from J, leaving 15 bases between them. The CDR3 has 13 amino acids. Germline CDR1 and CDR2: SEHNR and FQNEAQ (reference sequence). The CDR3 sequence: CASSIGPPRGYTF. The CDR3 DNA follows: TGTGCCAGCAGCATTGGTCCGCCAAGGGGCTACACCTTC.

The rearrangement links TRBV19 to TRBJ2-2; D might be TRBD2 (5 bases). V lost 1 base and J lost 4, with 13 bases in between. The CDR3 extends over 16 amino acids. Germline V lookup: CDR1 LNHDA, CDR2 SQIVND (reference sequence). CDR3 sequence reads: CASSIVPGWGTGELFF. The DNA for the CDR3 is TGTGCCAGTAGTATAGTGCCGGGGTGGGGCACCGGGGAGCTGTTTTTT.

This clone has only a few counts. V is TRBV10-3 and J is TRBJ1-6; perhaps TRBD1 as D (5 bases). Trimming took off 2 bases at V and 4 bases at J, with 9 bases between the two ends. From germline, CDR1 is ENHRY and CDR2 SYGVKD. The CDR3 spans 15 residues. This chain's CDR3 is CAISEGGSYNSPLHF. CDR3 sequence (DNA): TGTGCCATCAGTGAGGGGGGATCGTATAATTCACCCCTCCACTTT.

This sequence joins TRBV27 and TRBJ2-7, with TRBD2 identical over 7 bases. V dropped 7 bases and J dropped 2; count of bases not matched to a gene: 11. In germline, CDR1 is MNHEY, CDR2 SMNVEV (reference sequence). The CDR3 is 15 residues long. The CDR3 protein is CASKPTLAFPYEQYF. In DNA form, the CDR3 reads TGTGCCAGCAAACCGACACTAGCGTTCCCCTACGAGCAGTACTTC.

The chain has TRBV19 and TRBJ2-7; D gene uncertain. CDR1 LNHDA and CDR2 SQIVND come from the germline V gene (reference sequence). The CDR3 loop spans 14 amino acids. V was clipped by 1 base and J by 5 bases, with 12 bases between them. The CDR3 DNA is TGTGCCAGTAGTATAGGTTACGGGCGCCACGAGCAGTACTTC. Amino acids: CASSIGYGRHEQYF.

This chain connects TRBV5-6 to TRBJ2-2, with D tentatively TRBD1 or TRBD2 (5 bases each). Germline V gene lookup returns CDR1 SGHDT and CDR2 YYEEEE. This CDR3 region has 16 residues. V was pared by 0 bases and J by 0 bases, with 9 bases between. CDR3 sequence (DNA): TGTGCCAGCAGCTTGGCCGGGGCAGCGAACACCGGGGAGCTGTTTTTT. It encodes CASSLAGAANTGELFF.

This chain links TRBV4-1 with TRBJ2-5; tentatively, D is TRBD1 or TRBD2 (5 bases each). In germline, CDR1 is MGHRA, CDR2 YSYEKL. The CDR3 has 13 residues. The V and J ends lost 1 base and 7 bases respectively, with 10 bases between them. The CDR3 region has the DNA TGCGCCAGCAGCCAAGGACTGGGGGTGACCCAGTACTTC. This codes for CASSQGLGVTQYF.

The chain uses TRBV29-1 and TRBJ1-2; possible D gene TRBD1, 5 bases. There are 13 residues in the CDR3. CDR1 is SQVTM and CDR2 is ANQGSEA in the germline V gene. The V gene lost 7 bases and the J gene lost 1 base, with 13 bases spanning the gap. The DNA of the CDR3 is TGCAGCGCCCTTTGGGGGGGTAACTATGGCTACACCTTC. It codes for CSALWGGNYGYTF.

The rearrangement joins TRBV5-1 to TRBJ1-1, with D hard to call. This CDR3 has 13 residues. V lost 7 bases and J 1 base, leaving 11 bases between the germline ends. Germline CDR1 and CDR2: SGHRS and YFSETQ. CDR3: CASCDQSNTEAFF. The CDR3 DNA reads TGCGCCAGCTGCGACCAGTCGAACACTGAAGCTTTCTTT. Using reference TRBV5-1 and TRBJ1-1 for the parts outside the CDR3, the full variable domain is KAGVTQTPRYLIKTRGQQVTLSCSPISGHRSVSWYQQTPGQGLQFLFEYFSETQRNKGNFPGRFSGRQFSNSRSEMNVSTLELGDSALYLCASCDQSNTEAFFGQGTRLTVV.

This clone has at least ten counts. The chain couples TRBV6-5 to TRBJ1-1; D may be TRBD1 (6 bases). From germline, CDR1 is MNHEY and CDR2 SVGAGI. The CDR3 sequence is 16 residues long. Trimming left V 2 bases short and J 1 base short, with 14 bases between. In DNA form, the CDR3 reads TGTGCCAGCAGTTACCGATTGGACAGCAGGAACACTGAAGCTTTCTTT. It yields the protein CASSYRLDSRNTEAFF.

This chain uses TRBV28 with TRBJ1-1; D gene unclear. CDR1 is MDHEN and CDR2 is SYDVKM in the germline V gene. The CDR3 has 11 amino acids. Between the trimmed V and J ends, which lost 7 bases and 1 base, there was a span of 4 bases. This chain's CDR3 is CASMGNTEAFF. CDR3 DNA sequence: TGTGCCAGCATGGGGAACACTGAAGCTTTCTTT.

Comment on this clone: The same CDR3 arises from other DNA sequences in this sample as well. The rearrangement uses TRBV19 and TRBJ1-5; a weak D match, TRBD1 (5 bases). CDR1 is LNHDA and CDR2 is SQIVND in the germline V gene (reference sequence). The CDR3 consists of 14 residues. V lost 1 base and J lost 4, with 8 bases in between. CDR3 sequence: CASSIGGSNQPQHF. CDR3 sequence (DNA): TGTGCCAGTAGTATAGGGGGCAGTAATCAGCCCCAGCATTTT.

The gene calls are TRBV29-1 and TRBJ2-5, with a weak D call TRBD2 (6 bases). The end of the DNA aligns better with TRBJ2-7, so the J call may be wrong. CDR1 is SQVTM, CDR2 ANQGSEA, per germline. The CDR3 has 14 amino acids. The CDR3 loop is CSVAISGEGYEQYF. The CDR3 coding sequence is TGCAGCGTTGCCATATCGGGAGAAGGCTACGAGCAGTACTTC.

This clone was observed a handful of times. This rearrangement joins TRBV7-3 to TRBJ2-4; unclear D gene. V was trimmed by 5 bases and J by 9 bases, leaving 17 bases between them. The germline CDR1 and CDR2 sequences are SGHTA and FQGTGA. This CDR3 is 14 amino acids long. The CDR3 DNA sequence: TGTGCCAGCAGCCCCAACCCCTTGGGGTCCATTCAGTACTTC. Encoded protein: CASSPNPLGSIQYF.

V usage is TRBV28 and J usage is TRBJ2-6; 10 positions match TRBD2. The V segment lost 7 bases and the J segment 2 bases; nucleotides outside the gene matches: 2. This CDR3 region has 15 residues. Germline values: CDR1 MDHEN, CDR2 SYDVKM. Here the CDR3 reads CASNLAGAGANVLTF. In DNA form, the CDR3 reads TGTGCCAGCAATCTAGCGGGAGCTGGGGCCAACGTCCTGACTTTC.

This rearrangement joins TRBV5-4 to TRBJ2-3; 12 bases map to TRBD2. In germline, CDR1 is SGHNT, CDR2 YYREEE (reference sequence). V shed 0 bases, J shed 2 bases, and the junction held 7 bases outside the gene matches. This CDR3 has 18 residues. The chain's CDR3 is CASSLAKLAGGFTDTQYF. The CDR3 coding sequence is TGTGCCAGCAGCTTGGCCAAACTAGCGGGAGGTTTCACAGATACGCAGTATTTT.

This CDR3 reads CASSLWGQGVSQETQYF. The CDR3 region has the DNA TGTGCCAGCAGTTTATGGGGACAGGGGGTAAGCCAAGAGACCCAGTACTTC. This sequence joins TRBV28 and TRBJ2-5; 11 bases agree with TRBD1. Germline-derived CDR1 and CDR2 are MDHEN and SYDVKM. V gave up 0 bases and J gave up 1 base; unmatched junction bases: 4. The CDR3 totals 17 residues.

The chain uses TRBV4-1 and TRBJ2-3; 7 nucleotides align to TRBD1. Germline assignment: CDR1 MGHRA and CDR2 YSYEKL. The length of the CDR3 is 13 residues. The V and J ends lost 0 bases and 9 bases, in that order; junction bases with no gene match: 3. The CDR3, as DNA: TGCGCCAGCAGCCAAGAAAGGGACAGCACGCAGTATTTT. Residues: CASSQERDSTQYF.

This clone was counted at least ten times. At one end, the junction sequence differs from germline, possibly due to a read error. The chain employs TRBV19 and TRBJ2-3; 10 bases fit TRBD1. CDR3 length equals 18 residues. Germline V CDR1 and CDR2: LNHDA, SQIVND (reference sequence). The CDR3 is CASSLETGGGRSFGTQYF. CDR3 in DNA: TGTGCCAGTAGTCTAGAGACAGGGGGCGGTCGGTCATTTGGTACGCAGTATTTT.